This TCR beta chain was sequenced in a study of control samples from healthy donors and cancer patients. Produced via immunoSEQ multiplex PCR; TCRdb's table is partial and in-frame only. The sample lists just over 150,000 clones, 93% occurring once. The source of this sequence is a middle-aged man in good health. Specimen: blood.

The CDR3 sequence is CASSLAGVGEGPTDTQYF. The CDR3 DNA follows: TGCGCCAGCAGCTTGGCCGGGGTGGGAGAAGGACCGACAGATACGCAGTATTTT. This chain connects TRBV5-1 to TRBJ2-3; D is perhaps TRBD2 (5 bases). The germline V gene has CDR1 SGHRS and CDR2 YFSETQ. There are 18 residues in the CDR3. Trimming took 0 bases from V and 3 from J, leaving 20 bases between them. The whole variable domain, filled in from reference TRBV5-1 and TRBJ2-3, reads KAGVTQTPRYLIKTRGQQVTLSCSPISGHRSVSWYQQTPGQGLQFLFEYFSETQRNKGNFPGRFSGRQFSNSRSEMNVSTLELGDSALYLCASSLAGVGEGPTDTQYFGPGTRLTVL.